A single sample is the source of the 8 T cell receptor beta chains below, sequenced in a study of shared clonotypes between healthy human individuals (dated by TCRdb to 2018 to 2021). Receptor libraries were prepared by the immunoSEQ multiplex PCR assay. TCRdb obtained this table from immuneACCESS and retained in-frame rearrangements with V and J assigned. These tables miss some clones; where compared with another copy, unresolved V genes account for less than half of the shortfall, and the remainder is unexplained. The sample records about 680,000 clones, under 95% of which are singletons. Jointly, the top ten make up 24% of the sample. CD8 naive samples were CD45RO-negative cells positively selected for CCR7, giving a CD45RA+CCR7+ population that excluded TemRA cells. Sequencing was done on a sample of naive CD8+ T cells sorted from blood. The cell subset or site label for this specimen denotes: CD45RA+CCR7+. The origin of the receptors is a man aged 25-45 years in good health.

The chain joins TRBV10-2 to TRBJ2-1; 9 nucleotides line up with TRBD2. Germline CDR1 and CDR2: WSHSY and SAAADI. There are 15 residues in the CDR3. The V gene end was trimmed by 4 bases and the J gene end by 10 bases; junction bases not matched to a gene: 11. In DNA form, the CDR3 reads TGCGCCAGCAGTGCCGAGCGGGAGGCCCTCCGGGAGCAGTTCTTC. Encoded protein: CASSAEREALREQFF.

As concerns this clone: The same CDR3 also results from other DNA sequences found in this sample. The V gene is TRBV12-5, the J gene TRBJ1-5; D is unclear. Germline V gene lookup returns CDR1 LGHNT and CDR2 FRNRAP. This CDR3 has 12 residues. Trimming pared 1 base from V and 4 bases from J, leaving 2 bases between. For the CDR3, the DNA is TGTGCTAGTGGTTTGGGAAATCAGCCCCAGCATTTT. Encoded protein: CASGLGNQPQHF.

The rearrangement links TRBV7-9 to TRBJ2-7; D not resolved. The germline V gene has CDR1 SEHNR and CDR2 FQNEAQ (reference sequence). This CDR3 has 11 amino acids. Trimming removed 5 bases from V and 6 bases from J, with 8 bases in between. The CDR3 here is CASSPSREQYF. The CDR3, as DNA: TGTGCCAGCAGCCCCTCGCGCGAGCAGTACTTC.

This clone has only one observation. The gene calls are TRBV5-4 and TRBJ1-4, with TRBD1 matching 7 bases. This CDR3 has 15 residues. Germline V gene sequence: CDR1 SGHNT, CDR2 YYREEE (reference sequence). J lost 6 bases, V lost 0 bases, and 5 bases had no gene match. This CDR3 reads CASSLVEGADEKLFF. In nucleotides, the CDR3 is TGTGCCAGCAGCTTGGTCGAGGGGGCAGATGAAAAACTGTTTTTT.

This clone was counted a single time. The chain joins TRBV6-5 to TRBJ1-1, with D maybe TRBD1 (6 bases). The CDR3 spans 14 residues. V dropped 0 bases and J dropped 6 bases, with 11 bases sitting between them. Germline V gene data show CDR1 as MNHEY and CDR2 as SVGAGI. The CDR3 DNA sequence: TGTGCCAGCAGTTACTCGGGGGGCGCACCTGAAGCTTTCTTT. Translation gives CASSYSGGAPEAFF.

The chain joins TRBV5-1 to TRBJ2-1; TRBD2 is a possible D gene (6 bases). V was trimmed by 4 bases and J by 9 bases, leaving 11 bases between them. This CDR3 is built from 12 residues. The germline V gene encodes CDR1 SGHRS and CDR2 YFSETQ. The CDR3 nucleotides are TGCGCCAGCAGCCAGACTAGTAGTGAGCAGTTCTTC. Its protein is CASSQTSSEQFF.

The chain joins TRBV6-4 to TRBJ1-1, with D unclear. CDR1 and CDR2 from the germline V gene are MRHNA and SNTAGT. The CDR3 is 11 residues long. The V end lost 6 bases, the J end lost 1 base, and 3 bases lay between the germline ends. CDR3 in amino acids: CASRSNTEAFF. In DNA form, the CDR3 reads TGTGCCAGCAGGTCGAACACTGAAGCTTTCTTT.

The rearrangement joins TRBV7-9 to TRBJ2-3; 9 bases line up with TRBD2. This CDR3 has 16 residues. Per the germline V gene, CDR1 is SEHNR and CDR2 is FQNEAQ (reference sequence). Unmatched junction bases numbered 14, after V lost 4 bases and J lost 9 bases. The CDR3 loop is CASSSLAGESRVTQYF. The DNA of the CDR3 is TGTGCCAGCAGCTCTTTAGCGGGAGAGAGTCGGGTCACGCAGTATTTT.